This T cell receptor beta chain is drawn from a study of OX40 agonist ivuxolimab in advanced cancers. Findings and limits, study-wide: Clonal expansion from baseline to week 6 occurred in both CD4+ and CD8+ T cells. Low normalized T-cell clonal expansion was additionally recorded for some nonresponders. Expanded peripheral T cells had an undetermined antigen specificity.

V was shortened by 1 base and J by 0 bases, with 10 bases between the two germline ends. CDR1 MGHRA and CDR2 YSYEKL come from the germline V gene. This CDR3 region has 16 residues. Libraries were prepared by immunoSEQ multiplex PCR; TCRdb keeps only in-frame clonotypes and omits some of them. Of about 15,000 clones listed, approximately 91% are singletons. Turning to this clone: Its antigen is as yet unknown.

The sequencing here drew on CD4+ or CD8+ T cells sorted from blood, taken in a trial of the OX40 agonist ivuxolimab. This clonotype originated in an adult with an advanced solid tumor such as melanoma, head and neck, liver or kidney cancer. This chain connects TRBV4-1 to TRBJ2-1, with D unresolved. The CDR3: CASSQGNGHSYNEQFF. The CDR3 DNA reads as TGCGCCAGCAGCCAAGGAAACGGGCACTCCTACAATGAGCAGTTCTTC.